This T cell receptor beta chain was identified in a study of T cells in women clearing cervical HPV infection (dated by TCRdb to 2016 to 2019). Looking at the study overall: The cases were 20 to 25 women with histologically confirmed HPV16-related CIN3 or worse, and 2 of these cases were invasive cancers. Controls were 25 to 30 women whose single incident HPV16 infection cleared within 12 months without precancer or cancer developing. Blood from cases was drawn at the visit where the lesion was first identified, while blood from controls was drawn once the infection was no longer detected. Among cases, blood sampling occurred a median of about 150 days after lesion detection, with an interquartile range of roughly 90 to 200 days. HLA typing was available for only a few women, so HLA type could not be excluded as a confounder. The exploratory proof-of-principle case-control study was nested within the Guanacaste HPV Natural History Study in Costa Rica and compared TCR repertoires across cervical HPV16 outcomes. Cases and controls were matched on age within five years and on year of sample collection. Cases had a median age of 34 years and controls had a median age of about 37, with no significant differences in baseline characteristics. In the parent cohort, about 10,000 women aged 18 or older were enrolled in Guanacaste, Costa Rica, during 1993 to 1994 and then followed for under 9 years. As quality controls, five blinded duplicates were added to each group, bringing the total to roughly 60 samples made up of 50 or so participants and some 10 replicates.

Points on this clone: Its antigen is currently not known. The read finishes 3 residues shy of the CDR3 end, and the germline J gene is used to complete it.

CDR1 and CDR2 were assigned from the germline V gene (reference sequence) as SEHNR and FQNEAQ. The CDR3 runs 13 residues from the cysteine to the phenylalanine. The DNA shown is the part of the CDR3 that was read: 30 bases, in frame from base 1. Trimming costs V 7 bases and J 4 bases, and their ends lie 13 bases apart. Every participant had a single incident cervical HPV16 infection, and prevalent HPV16 infections were excluded. Cervical HPV DNA was detected by MY09/MY11 PCR, and genotyping was performed by dot-blot hybridization. Approximately 15 mL of heparinized blood were centrifuged, and the buffy coat was aliquoted, frozen at -30°C, then stored at -80°C. Genomic DNA was extracted from buffy coat specimens using QIAGEN kits. Results and caveats for the whole study, not just this receptor: CIN3+ cases had significantly higher TCR repertoire richness than controls across sequencing depths, but evenness did not differ between the groups. Because the number of T cells per sample was unknown, the richness differences could reflect varying T-cell content rather than repertoire biology. Lower TRBV6-7 relative abundance was observed in cases than in controls (around 0.1% versus 0.15%; Bonferroni P = 0.0008). Because of the cross-sectional design, the study could not determine whether the associations came before infection or resulted from infection, and neither effector/memory subsets nor HPV-specific T cells were isolated. By combining richness with V gene abundances, random forest classifiers separated cases from controls with an estimated AUC of under 0.85.

TCR beta CDR3 regions were amplified by multiplex PCR using the immunoSEQ assay from an average of roughly 1,200 ng genomic DNA per sample. Primer bias was corrected in the assay by using a complete synthetic TCR repertoire to establish an amplification baseline. The amplicons were sequenced using the Illumina platform. In the paper's pipeline: Sequences were error-corrected by clustering with frequency ratios and a modified nearest-neighbor algorithm, then analyzed in the immunoSEQ Analyzer with IMGT gene definitions. At each rarefaction depth, TCR richness and evenness were averaged across 20 rarefaction repeats, and any sample with fewer sequences than the depth was left out. Wilcoxon rank sum tests with FDR correction were used to compare V, D and J gene relative abundances between the groups. An intraclass correlation of roughly 95% for TCR richness and an average of about 82% across some 66 gene segments were obtained from the blinded duplicates. TCRdb took this table from immuneACCESS and kept in-frame rearrangements with V and J called. Such tables lack part of the clones; where checked against another copy, unresolved V genes explain under half of the gap, and the rest is unexplained. Clonal size and the V and J genes are those of that table, whereas D and trimming came from the DNA. The sample's clone listing holds tens of thousands of clones. Clones ranked in the top ten supply 35% of the sample.

The sample taken for sequencing was blood buffy coat. This sequence was found in a woman between 18 and 69 years old with a cervical HPV16 infection that either progressed to CIN3+ or cleared (not recorded which). The V and J genes are TRBV7-9 and TRBJ1-2; a tentative D match to TRBD1 spans 5 bases. The covered CDR3 bases are TGTGCCAGCACCGCACAGGTGCGCTATGGC. Its translation reads: CASTAQVRYG. The complete CDR3 sequence is CASTAQVRYGYTF.